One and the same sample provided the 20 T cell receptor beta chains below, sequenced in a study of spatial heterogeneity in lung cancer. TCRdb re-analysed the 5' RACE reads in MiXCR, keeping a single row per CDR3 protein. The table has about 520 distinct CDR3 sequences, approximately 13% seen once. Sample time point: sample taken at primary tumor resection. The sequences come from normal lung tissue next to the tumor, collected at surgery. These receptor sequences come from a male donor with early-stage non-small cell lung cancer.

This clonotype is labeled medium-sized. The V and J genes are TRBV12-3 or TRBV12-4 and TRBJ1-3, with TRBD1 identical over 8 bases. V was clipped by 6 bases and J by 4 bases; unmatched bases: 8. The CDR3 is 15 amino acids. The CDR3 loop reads CASRGQGSTGNTIYF. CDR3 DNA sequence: TGTGCCAGCAGAGGACAGGGTTCGACCGGAAACACCATATATTTT.

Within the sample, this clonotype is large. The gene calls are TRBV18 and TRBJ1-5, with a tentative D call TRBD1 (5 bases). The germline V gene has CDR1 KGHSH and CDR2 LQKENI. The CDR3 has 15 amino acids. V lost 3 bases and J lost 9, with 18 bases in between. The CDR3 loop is CASSPPGREGLPQHF. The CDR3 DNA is TGTGCCAGCTCACCCCCGGGCAGGGAAGGGCTGCCCCAGCATTTT.

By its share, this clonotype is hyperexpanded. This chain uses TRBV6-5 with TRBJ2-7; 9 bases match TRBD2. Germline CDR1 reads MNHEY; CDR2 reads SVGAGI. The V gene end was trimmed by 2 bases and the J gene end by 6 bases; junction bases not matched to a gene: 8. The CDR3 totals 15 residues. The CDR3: CASSYGGGAGGEQYF. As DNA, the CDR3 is TGTGCCAGCAGTTACGGCGGGGGGGCCGGCGGCGAGCAGTACTTC.

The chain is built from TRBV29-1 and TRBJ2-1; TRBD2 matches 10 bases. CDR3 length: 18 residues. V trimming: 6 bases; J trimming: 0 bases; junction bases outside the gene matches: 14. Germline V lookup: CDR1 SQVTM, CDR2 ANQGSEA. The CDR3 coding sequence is TGCAGCGTGGCCGGGACTAGCGTAACCCGGAGCTCCTACAATGAGCAGTTCTTC. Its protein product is CSVAGTSVTRSSYNEQFF.

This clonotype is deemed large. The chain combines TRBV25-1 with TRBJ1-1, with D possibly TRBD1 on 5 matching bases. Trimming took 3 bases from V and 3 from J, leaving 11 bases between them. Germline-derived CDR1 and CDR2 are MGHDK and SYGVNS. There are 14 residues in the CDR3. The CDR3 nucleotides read TGTGCCAGCAGTGACGGGGGTGTGGACACTGAAGCTTTCTTT. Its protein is CASSDGGVDTEAFF. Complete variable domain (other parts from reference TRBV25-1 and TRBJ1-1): EADIYQTPRYLVIGTGKKITLECSQTMGHDKMYWYQQDPGMELHLIHYSYGVNSTEKGDLSSESTVSRIRTEHFPLTLESARPSHTSQYLCASSDGGVDTEAFFGQGTRLTVV.

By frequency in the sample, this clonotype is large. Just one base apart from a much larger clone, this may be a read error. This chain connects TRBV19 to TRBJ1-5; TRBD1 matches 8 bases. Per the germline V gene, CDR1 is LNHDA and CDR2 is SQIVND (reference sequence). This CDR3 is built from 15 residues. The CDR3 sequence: CVSGIEDRANQPQHF. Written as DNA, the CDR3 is TGTGTCAGTGGGATCGAGGACAGGGCTAATCAGCCCCAGCATTTT.

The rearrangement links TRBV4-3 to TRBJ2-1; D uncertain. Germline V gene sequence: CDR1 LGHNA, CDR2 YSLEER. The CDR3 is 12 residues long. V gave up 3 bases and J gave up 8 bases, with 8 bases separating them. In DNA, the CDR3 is TGCGCCAGCAGCCAGTTTGGCGATGAGCAGTTCTTC. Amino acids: CASSQFGDEQFF.

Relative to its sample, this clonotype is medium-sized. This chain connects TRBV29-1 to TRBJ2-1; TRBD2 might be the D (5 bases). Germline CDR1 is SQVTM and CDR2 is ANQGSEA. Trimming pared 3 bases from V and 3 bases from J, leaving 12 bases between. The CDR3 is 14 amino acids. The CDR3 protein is CSVDSGKIYNEQFF. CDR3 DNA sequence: TGCAGCGTTGATTCGGGGAAGATCTACAATGAGCAGTTCTTC.

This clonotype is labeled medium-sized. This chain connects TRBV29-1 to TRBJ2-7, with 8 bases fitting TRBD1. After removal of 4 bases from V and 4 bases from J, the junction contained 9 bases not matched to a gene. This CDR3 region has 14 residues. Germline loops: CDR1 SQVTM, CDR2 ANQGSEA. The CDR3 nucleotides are TGCAGCGTTGCCGGGACAGGATCTGTTTACGAGCAGTACTTC. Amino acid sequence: CSVAGTGSVYEQYF.

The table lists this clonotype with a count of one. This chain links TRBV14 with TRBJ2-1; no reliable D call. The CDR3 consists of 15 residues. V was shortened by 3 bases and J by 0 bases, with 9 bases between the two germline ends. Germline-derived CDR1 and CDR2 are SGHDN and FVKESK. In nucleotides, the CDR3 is TGTGCCAGCAGCCACGATTGGGGCTCCTACAATGAGCAGTTCTTC. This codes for CASSHDWGSYNEQFF.

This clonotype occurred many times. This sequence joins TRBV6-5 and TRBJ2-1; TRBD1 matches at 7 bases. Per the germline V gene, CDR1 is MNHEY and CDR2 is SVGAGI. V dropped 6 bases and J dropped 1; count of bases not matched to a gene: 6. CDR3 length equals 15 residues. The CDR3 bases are TGTGCCAGCAGCCGACAGGGTAGGTCCTACAATGAGCAGTTCTTC. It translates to CASSRQGRSYNEQFF.

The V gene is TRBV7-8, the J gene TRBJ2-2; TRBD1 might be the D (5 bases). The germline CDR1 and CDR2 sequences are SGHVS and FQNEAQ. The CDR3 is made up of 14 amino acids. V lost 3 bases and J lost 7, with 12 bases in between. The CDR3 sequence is CASSFGAQVGELFF. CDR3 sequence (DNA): TGTGCCAGCAGCTTTGGGGCCCAGGTCGGGGAGCTGTTTTTT. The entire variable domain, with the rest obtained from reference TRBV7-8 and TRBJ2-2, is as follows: GAGVSQSPRYKVAKRGQDVALRCDPISGHVSLFWYQQALGQGPEFLTYFQNEAQLDKSGLPSDRFFAERPEGSVSTLKIQRTQQEDSAVYLCASSFGAQVGELFFGEGSRLTVL.

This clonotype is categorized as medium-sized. The CDR3 sequence: CASSMALAATDTQYF. CDR3 DNA sequence: TGTGCCAGTAGTATGGCGTTAGCGGCCACAGATACGCAGTATTTT. V is TRBV19 and J is TRBJ2-3; D may be TRBD2 (6 bases). Germline CDR1 LNHDA, CDR2 SQIVND (reference sequence). The CDR3 extends over 15 amino acids. The V and J ends lost 3 bases and 2 bases respectively, with 12 bases between them.

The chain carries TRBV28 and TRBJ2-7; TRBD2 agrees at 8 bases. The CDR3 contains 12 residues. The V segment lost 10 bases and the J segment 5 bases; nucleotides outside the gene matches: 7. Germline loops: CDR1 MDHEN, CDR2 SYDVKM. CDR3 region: CATRGGVDEQYF. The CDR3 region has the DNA TGTGCCACCCGGGGGGGGGTCGACGAGCAGTACTTC.

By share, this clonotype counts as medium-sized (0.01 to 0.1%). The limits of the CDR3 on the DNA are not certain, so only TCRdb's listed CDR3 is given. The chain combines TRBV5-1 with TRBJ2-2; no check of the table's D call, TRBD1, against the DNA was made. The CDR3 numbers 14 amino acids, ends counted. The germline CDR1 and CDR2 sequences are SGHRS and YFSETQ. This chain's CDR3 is CASSFTGLPGSCFF.

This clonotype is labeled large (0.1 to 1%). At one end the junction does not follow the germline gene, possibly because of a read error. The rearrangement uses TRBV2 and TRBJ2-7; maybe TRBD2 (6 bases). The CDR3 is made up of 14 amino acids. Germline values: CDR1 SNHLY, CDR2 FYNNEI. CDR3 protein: CVSKVGGGRYEQYF. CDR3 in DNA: TGTGTCAGCAAGGTGGGAGGAGGCCGGTACGAGCAGTACTTC.

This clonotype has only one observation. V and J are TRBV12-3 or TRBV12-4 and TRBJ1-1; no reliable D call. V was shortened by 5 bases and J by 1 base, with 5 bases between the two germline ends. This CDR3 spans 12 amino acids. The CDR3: CASSPPNTEAFF. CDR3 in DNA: TGTGCCAGCAGTCCCCCGAACACTGAAGCTTTCTTT.

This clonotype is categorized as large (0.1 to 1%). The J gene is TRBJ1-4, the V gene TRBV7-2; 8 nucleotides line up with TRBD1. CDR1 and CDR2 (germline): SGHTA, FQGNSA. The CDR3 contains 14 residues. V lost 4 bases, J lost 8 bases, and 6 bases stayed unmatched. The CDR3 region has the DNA TGTGCCAGCAGCTCCGGGACAGGAGGCGAAAAACTGTTTTTT. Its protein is CASSSGTGGEKLFF.

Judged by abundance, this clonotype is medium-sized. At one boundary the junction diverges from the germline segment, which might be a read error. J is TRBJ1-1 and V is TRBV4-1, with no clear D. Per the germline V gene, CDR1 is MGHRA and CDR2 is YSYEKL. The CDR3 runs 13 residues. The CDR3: CASSQGGGIEDFF. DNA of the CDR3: TGCGCCAGCAGCCAAGGGGGAGGGATTGAAGATTTCTTT.

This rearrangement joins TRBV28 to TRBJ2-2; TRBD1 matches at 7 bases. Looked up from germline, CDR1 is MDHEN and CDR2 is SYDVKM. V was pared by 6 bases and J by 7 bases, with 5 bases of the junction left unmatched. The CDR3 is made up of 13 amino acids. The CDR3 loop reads CASRYRQGGELFF. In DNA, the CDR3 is TGTGCCAGCAGATATCGACAGGGCGGGGAGCTGTTTTTT.